The 2 T cell receptor beta chains below were found in one sample sequenced in a study of beta chain features in type 1 diabetes. Findings and caveats of the study: There was a moderate but significant shortening of TCRB CDR3s in all four CD4+ subsets of Type 1 diabetes patients.

The antigens for these receptors are not known. The authors reverse transcribed all of the isolated RNA, so sequencing captured expressed TCRB transcripts. TCRdb's table, derived via immunoSEQ multiplex PCR, lists solely in-frame clones and lacks some. The data contain hundreds of thousands of clones, approximately 15% of them singletons. The sample taken for sequencing was naive CD4+ T cells from blood. These receptors were taken from a man aged 18-30 years with type 1 diabetes.

This clone was recorded a few times. This chain joins TRBV5-1 and TRBJ2-1; 11 positions agree with TRBD1. Germline-derived CDR1 and CDR2 are SGHRS and YFSETQ. CDR3 length: 15 residues. The junction had 8 bases not matched to a gene; V was cut back by 0 bases and J by 12 bases. The CDR3 reads CASSLDGTGGPGQFF. CDR3 DNA sequence: TGCGCCAGCAGCTTGGATGGGACAGGGGGTCCGGGGCAGTTCTTC.

This clone has only a few counts. The CDR3 nucleotides read TGTGCCTGGAGTCCTAGACTAGCGGGAGGCTACGAGCAGTACTTC. It yields the protein CAWSPRLAGGYEQYF. The chain employs TRBV30 and TRBJ2-7; TRBD2 matches 13 bases. Germline values: CDR1 GTSNPN, CDR2 SVGIG (reference sequence). The CDR3 is 15 amino acids. V shed 2 bases and J 3 bases; nucleotides not matched to a gene: 4. The full variable domain, rest sourced from reference TRBV30 and TRBJ2-7, is SQTIHQWPATLVQPVGSPLSLECTVEGTSNPNLYWYRQAAGRGLQLLFYSVGIGQISSEVPQNLSASRPQDRQFILSSKKLLLSDSGFYLCAWSPRLAGGYEQYFGPGTRLTVT.